The next 13 T cell receptor beta chains were all read from a single sample in a study of Ad26.COV2.S vaccination and SARS-CoV-2 variants. As for treatment: about 20 received Ad26.COV2.S at low or high dose, single or two shots; about 5 received placebo; per-sample allocation not given. Repertoires come from day 63 after the first vaccine or placebo injection. Some clones are missing from TCRdb's copy, which holds only in-frame ones; the method was immunoSEQ multiplex PCR. The sample lists 200,000 to 300,000 clones, over 75% occurring once. The sample in question was peripheral blood, obtained in a trial of Ad26.COV2.S vaccine versus placebo. These receptors all stem from a person aged 18-65 years who received the Ad26.COV2.S COVID-19 vaccine or a placebo.

The rearrangement uses TRBV4-3 and TRBJ2-1; possibly TRBD1 or TRBD2 for D (5 bases each). Germline CDR1 and CDR2: LGHNA and YSLEER. Trimming pared 4 bases from V and 4 bases from J, leaving 11 bases between. The CDR3 totals 14 residues. CDR3 loop: CASSPGTAYNEQFF. The CDR3 coding sequence is TGCGCCAGCAGCCCCGGGACGGCTTACAATGAGCAGTTCTTC.

The chain links TRBV5-6 to TRBJ2-2; 11 positions match TRBD2. Germline CDR1 and CDR2: SGHDT and YYEEEE. J was trimmed by 7 bases and V by 4 bases; bases with no gene match: 12. The CDR3 runs to 17 residues. The CDR3 spells CASSPGLAVEVVGELFF. The CDR3 DNA reads TGTGCCAGCAGCCCGGGACTAGCGGTGGAGGTTGTCGGGGAGCTGTTTTTT.

J is TRBJ2-7 and V is TRBV27, with D unresolved. The CDR3 totals 14 residues. With 5 bases removed from V and 0 bases from J, the gap between germline ends came to 11 bases. Germline V gene lookup returns CDR1 MNHEY and CDR2 SMNVEV (reference sequence). In nucleotides, the CDR3 is TGTGCCAGCAGTAACTCCATTAGCTCCTACGAGCAGTACTTC. Encoded protein: CASSNSISSYEQYF.

The gene calls are TRBV6-5 and TRBJ2-2, with D possibly matching TRBD2 (5 bases). The V gene lost 8 bases and the J gene lost 1 base, with 11 bases spanning the gap. Germline CDR1 is MNHEY and CDR2 is SVGAGI. The length of the CDR3 is 14 residues. The CDR3, as DNA: TGTGCCAGCCAACTAGACCAGAACACCGGGGAGCTGTTTTTT. Residues: CASQLDQNTGELFF.

The chain joins TRBV27 to TRBJ2-5; D may match TRBD1 or TRBD2 (6 bases each). CDR1 MNHEY and CDR2 SMNVEV come from the germline V gene (reference sequence). V lost 1 base, J lost 5 bases, and 11 bases lay in between. CDR3 length equals 14 residues. DNA of the CDR3: TGTGCCAGCAGTTTATTGGGGGGCCGGGAGACCCAGTACTTC. Translation gives CASSLLGGRETQYF.

In its sample, this clone was seen a few times. The genes are TRBV21-1 and TRBJ1-1; TRBD1 was called by the table and not checked on the DNA. TRBV21-1 is termed a pseudogene. The CDR3 is 15 residues long. Here the CDR3 DNA reads TGTGCCAGCAGCTCCCGCTTACAGTCGAACACTGAAGCTTTCTTT. Its protein is CASSSRLQSNTEAFF.

The rearrangement uses TRBV5-1 and TRBJ1-1; tentatively, D is TRBD1 (5 bases). The V end lost 5 bases, the J end lost 2 bases, and 10 bases lay between the germline ends. The germline V gene has CDR1 SGHRS and CDR2 YFSETQ. This CDR3 comprises 13 residues. The CDR3 region has the DNA TGCGCCAGCAGTGTGGGGGTTAACACTGAAGCTTTCTTT. It codes for CASSVGVNTEAFF.

The chain is built from TRBV5-1 and TRBJ2-7; tentatively, D is TRBD1 (6 bases). V lost 4 bases, J lost 6 bases, and 14 bases lay in between. The germline gives CDR1 SGHRS, CDR2 YFSETQ. The CDR3 contains 13 residues. CDR3 sequence: CASSPPGEPEQYF. CDR3 nucleotide sequence: TGCGCCAGCAGCCCCCCAGGGGAGCCCGAGCAGTACTTC.

The genes are TRBV5-1 and TRBJ1-2; D unclear. Trimming cost V 4 bases and J 8 bases, with 15 bases left between them. CDR1 is SGHRS, CDR2 YFSETQ, per germline. The CDR3 loop spans 13 amino acids. CDR3 amino acids: CASSLNAGKGYTF. The DNA for the CDR3 is TGCGCCAGCAGCCTCAATGCGGGGAAAGGCTACACCTTC. Based on the CDR3 plus reference TRBV5-1 and TRBJ1-2, the full variable domain is KAGVTQTPRYLIKTRGQQVTLSCSPISGHRSVSWYQQTPGQGLQFLFEYFSETQRNKGNFPGRFSGRQFSNSRSEMNVSTLELGDSALYLCASSLNAGKGYTFGSGTRLTVV.

The chain employs TRBV2 and TRBJ1-5; 10 bases are a match to TRBD1. The CDR3 has 17 residues. Germline V gene data show CDR1 as SNHLY and CDR2 as FYNNEI. Trimming cost V 4 bases and J 2 bases; bases outside gene matches: 8. CDR3 nucleotides: TGTGCCAGCAGTGGCGGGACAGGGGTTACGGGCAATCAGCCCCAGCATTTT. As protein: CASSGGTGVTGNQPQHF.

The chain uses TRBV27 and TRBJ2-7; no clear D. Trimming removed 6 bases from V and 7 bases from J, with 16 bases in between. Germline CDR1 reads MNHEY; CDR2 reads SMNVEV (reference sequence). The CDR3 runs to 13 residues. CDR3 bases: TGTGCCAGCAGGTCTAAGCAGTTGGGGGAGCAGTACTTC. Amino acids: CASRSKQLGEQYF.

V usage is TRBV27 and J usage is TRBJ1-5, with D hard to call. The germline gives CDR1 MNHEY, CDR2 SMNVEV (reference sequence). The length of the CDR3 is 13 residues. Trimming took off 4 bases at V and 0 bases at J, with 4 bases between the two ends. CDR3 loop: CASSSFSNQPQHF. CDR3 nucleotides: TGTGCCAGCAGTTCTTTTAGCAATCAGCCCCAGCATTTT.

V and J are TRBV27 and TRBJ2-7, with 12 bases matching TRBD1. Per the germline V gene, CDR1 is MNHEY and CDR2 is SMNVEV (reference sequence). CDR3 length: 15 residues. The V and J ends lost 0 bases and 6 bases, in that order; junction bases with no gene match: 3. CDR3 protein: CASSLSGTGGFEQYF. CDR3 DNA: TGTGCCAGCAGTTTATCAGGGACAGGGGGCTTCGAGCAGTACTTC.